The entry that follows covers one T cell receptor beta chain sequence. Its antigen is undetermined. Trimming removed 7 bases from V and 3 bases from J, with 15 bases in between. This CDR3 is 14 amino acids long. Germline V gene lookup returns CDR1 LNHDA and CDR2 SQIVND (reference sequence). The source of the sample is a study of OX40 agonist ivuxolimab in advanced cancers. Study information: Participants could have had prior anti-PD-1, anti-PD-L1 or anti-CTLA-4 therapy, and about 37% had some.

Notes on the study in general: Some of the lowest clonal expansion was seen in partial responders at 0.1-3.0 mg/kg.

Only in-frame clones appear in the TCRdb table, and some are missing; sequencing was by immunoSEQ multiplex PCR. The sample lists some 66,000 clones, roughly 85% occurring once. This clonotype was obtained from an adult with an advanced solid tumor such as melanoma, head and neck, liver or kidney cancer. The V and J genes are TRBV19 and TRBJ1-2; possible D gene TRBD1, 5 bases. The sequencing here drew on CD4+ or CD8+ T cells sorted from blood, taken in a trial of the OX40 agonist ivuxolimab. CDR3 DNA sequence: TGTGCCAGTACCCTGACAGTCCTGGACTATGGCTACACCTTC. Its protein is CASTLTVLDYGYTF.